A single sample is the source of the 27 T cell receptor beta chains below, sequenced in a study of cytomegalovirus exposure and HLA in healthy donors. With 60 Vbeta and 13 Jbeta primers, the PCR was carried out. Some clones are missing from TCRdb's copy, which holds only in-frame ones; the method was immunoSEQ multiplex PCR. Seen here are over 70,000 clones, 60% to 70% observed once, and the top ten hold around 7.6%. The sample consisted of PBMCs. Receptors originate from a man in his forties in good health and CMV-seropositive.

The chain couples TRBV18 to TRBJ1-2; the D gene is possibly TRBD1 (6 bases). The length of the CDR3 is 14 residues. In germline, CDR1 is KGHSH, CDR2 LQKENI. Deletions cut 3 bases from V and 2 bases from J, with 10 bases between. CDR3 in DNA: TGTGCCAGCTCACCTTACAGGGTAAACTATGGCTACACCTTC. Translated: CASSPYRVNYGYTF.

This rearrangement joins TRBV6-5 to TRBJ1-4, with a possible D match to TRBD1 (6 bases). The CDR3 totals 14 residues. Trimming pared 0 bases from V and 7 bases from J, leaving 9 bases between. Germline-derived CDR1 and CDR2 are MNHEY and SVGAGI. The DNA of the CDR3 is TGTGCCAGCAGTTACTCGATAGGGGGTGAAAAACTGTTTTTT. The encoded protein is CASSYSIGGEKLFF.

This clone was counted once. In nucleotides, the CDR3 is TGTGCCAGCAGTTTATTTGGGGGGGACCTCTATGGCTACACCTTC. It encodes CASSLFGGDLYGYTF. The chain employs TRBV27 and TRBJ1-2; tentative D call: TRBD1 (5 bases). This CDR3 spans 15 amino acids. Germline V gene sequence: CDR1 MNHEY, CDR2 SMNVEV (reference sequence). Trimming shortened V by 1 base and J by 4 bases, and 13 bases separated the two germline ends.

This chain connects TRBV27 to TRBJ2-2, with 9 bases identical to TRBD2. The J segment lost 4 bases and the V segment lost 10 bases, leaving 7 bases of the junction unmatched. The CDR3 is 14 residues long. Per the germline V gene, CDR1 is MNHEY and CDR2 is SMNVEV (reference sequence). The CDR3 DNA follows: TGTGCCATCTCTAGCGGGGTAGCCACCGGGGAGCTGTTTTTT. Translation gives CAISSGVATGELFF.

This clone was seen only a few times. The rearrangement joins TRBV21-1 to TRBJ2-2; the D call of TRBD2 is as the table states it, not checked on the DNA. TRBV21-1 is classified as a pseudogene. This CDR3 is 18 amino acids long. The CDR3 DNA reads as TGTGCCAGCAGCAAAGGGGAGATGCCGGCGGTCAACACCGGGGAGCTGTTTTTT. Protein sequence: CASSKGEMPAVNTGELFF.

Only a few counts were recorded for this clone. The CDR3 sequence: CASSSQGRGDSPLHF. The CDR3 nucleotides are TGCGCCAGCAGCTCTCAGGGGCGAGGGGATTCACCCCTCCACTTT. The rearrangement links TRBV5-1 to TRBJ1-6; D might be TRBD1 (6 bases). Deletions cut 3 bases from V and 8 bases from J, with 15 bases between. This CDR3 is built from 15 residues. The germline CDR1 and CDR2 sequences are SGHRS and YFSETQ.

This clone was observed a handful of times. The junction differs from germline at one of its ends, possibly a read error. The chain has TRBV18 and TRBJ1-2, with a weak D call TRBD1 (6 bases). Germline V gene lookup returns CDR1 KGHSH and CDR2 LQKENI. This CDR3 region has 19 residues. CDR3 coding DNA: TGTGCCAGCTCGCCACGCTGGGGGCGAGGACCCCTTTCTAACTATGGCTACACCTTC. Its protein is CASSPRWGRGPLSNYGYTF. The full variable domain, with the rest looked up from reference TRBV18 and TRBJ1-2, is NAGVMQNPRHLVRRRGQEARLRCSPMKGHSHVYWYRQLPEEGLKFMVYLQKENIIDESGMPKERFSAEFPKEGPSILRIQQVVRGDSAAYFCASSPRWGRGPLSNYGYTFGSGTRLTVV.

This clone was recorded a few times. The CDR3 sequence is CASSLGSTGGNYGYTF. The CDR3 DNA is TGTGCCAGCAGTTTAGGAAGTACAGGGGGCAACTATGGCTACACCTTC. This sequence joins TRBV27 and TRBJ1-2; 9 bases agree with TRBD1. The V gene's germline CDR1 is MNHEY and CDR2 SMNVEV (reference sequence). The CDR3 is 16 residues long. With 2 bases clipped from V and 2 bases from J, the junction kept 6 bases outside the gene matches.

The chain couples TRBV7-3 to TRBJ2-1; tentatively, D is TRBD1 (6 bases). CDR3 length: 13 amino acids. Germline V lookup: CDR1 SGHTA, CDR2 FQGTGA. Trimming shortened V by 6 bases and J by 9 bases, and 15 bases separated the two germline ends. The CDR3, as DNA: TGTGCCAGCAGTGCACCAGGGGTTACTGAGCAGTTCTTC. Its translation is CASSAPGVTEQFF. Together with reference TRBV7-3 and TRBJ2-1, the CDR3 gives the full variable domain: GAGVSQTPSNKVTEKGKYVELRCDPISGHTALYWYRQSLGQGPEFLIYFQGTGAADDSGLPNDRFFAVRPEGSVSTLKIQRTERGDSAVYLCASSAPGVTEQFFGPGTRLTVL.

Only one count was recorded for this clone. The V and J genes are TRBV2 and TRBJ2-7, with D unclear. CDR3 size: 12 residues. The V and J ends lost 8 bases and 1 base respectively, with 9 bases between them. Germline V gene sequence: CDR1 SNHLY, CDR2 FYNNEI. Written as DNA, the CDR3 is TGTGCCAGCTCCCGAGGATCCTACGAGCAGTACTTC. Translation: CASSRGSYEQYF.

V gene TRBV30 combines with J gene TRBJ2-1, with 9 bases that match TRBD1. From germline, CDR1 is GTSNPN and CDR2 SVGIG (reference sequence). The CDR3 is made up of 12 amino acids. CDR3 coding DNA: TGTGCTTTAGGACAGGGGTCGGGTGAGCAGTTCTTC. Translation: CALGQGSGEQFF. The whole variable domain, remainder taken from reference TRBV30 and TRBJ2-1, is SQTIHQWPATLVQPVGSPLSLECTVEGTSNPNLYWYRQAAGRGLQLLFYSVGIGQISSEVPQNLSASRPQDRQFILSSKKLLLSDSGFYLCALGQGSGEQFFGPGTRLTVL.

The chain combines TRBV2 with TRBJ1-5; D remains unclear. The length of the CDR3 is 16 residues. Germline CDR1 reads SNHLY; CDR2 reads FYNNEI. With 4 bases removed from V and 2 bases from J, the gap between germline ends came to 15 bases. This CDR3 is CASSAGVRAGNQPQHF. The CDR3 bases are TGTGCCAGCAGTGCAGGTGTGAGGGCTGGCAATCAGCCCCAGCATTTT.

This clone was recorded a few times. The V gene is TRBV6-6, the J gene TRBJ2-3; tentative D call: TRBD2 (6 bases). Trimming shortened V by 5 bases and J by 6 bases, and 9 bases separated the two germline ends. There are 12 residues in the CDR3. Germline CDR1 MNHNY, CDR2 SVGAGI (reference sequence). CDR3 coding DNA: TGTGCCAGCAGTGCCGCGGGGGATACGCAGTATTTT. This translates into CASSAAGDTQYF.

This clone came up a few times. CDR3 amino acids: CASSLLAGDTGELFF. CDR3 nucleotides: TGTGCCAGCAGTTTGCTGGCGGGAGACACCGGGGAGCTGTTTTTT. The chain carries TRBV27 and TRBJ2-2; 7 nucleotides align to TRBD2. Germline V CDR1 and CDR2: MNHEY, SMNVEV (reference sequence). The CDR3 covers 15 residues. V trimming: 3 bases; J trimming: 3 bases; junction bases outside the gene matches: 4.

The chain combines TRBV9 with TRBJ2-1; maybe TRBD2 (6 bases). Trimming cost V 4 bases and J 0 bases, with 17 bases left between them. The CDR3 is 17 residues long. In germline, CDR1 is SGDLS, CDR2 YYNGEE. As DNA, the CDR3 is TGTGCCAGCAGCACAAGAGGGGTGGAGGGCTCCTACAATGAGCAGTTCTTC. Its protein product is CASSTRGVEGSYNEQFF.

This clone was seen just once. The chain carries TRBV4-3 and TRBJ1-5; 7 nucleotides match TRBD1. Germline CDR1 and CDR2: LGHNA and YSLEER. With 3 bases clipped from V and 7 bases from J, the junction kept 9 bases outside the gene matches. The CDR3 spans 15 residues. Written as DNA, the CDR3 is TGCGCCAGCAGCCAGGGGCAGGGGGAAGGACAGCCCCAGCATTTT. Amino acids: CASSQGQGEGQPQHF.

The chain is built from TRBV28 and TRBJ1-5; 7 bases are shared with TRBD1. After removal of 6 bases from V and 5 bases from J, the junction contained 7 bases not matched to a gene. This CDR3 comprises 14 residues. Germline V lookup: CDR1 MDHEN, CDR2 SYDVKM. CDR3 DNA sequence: TGTGCCAGCAGGATTAAAGGGGGCTATCAGCCCCAGCATTTT. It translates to CASRIKGGYQPQHF.

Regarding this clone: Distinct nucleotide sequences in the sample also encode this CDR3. The CDR3 sequence: CASSVAGSGANVLTF. For the CDR3, the DNA is TGTGCCAGCAGCGTCGCAGGGTCTGGGGCCAACGTCCTGACTTTC. The rearrangement joins TRBV9 to TRBJ2-6; D perhaps matches TRBD1 (5 bases). The CDR3 is 15 residues long. V was trimmed by 2 bases and J by 1 base, leaving 7 bases between them. The germline V gene encodes CDR1 SGDLS and CDR2 YYNGEE.

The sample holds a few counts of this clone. The CDR3 DNA follows: TGTGCCAGCAGCCCTTGGACAGGCCGGAACACCATATATTTT. Protein product: CASSPWTGRNTIYF. The chain has TRBV5-6 and TRBJ1-3, with TRBD1 matching 7 bases. The CDR3 length is 14 residues. Germline trimming cut 4 bases from V and 7 bases from J; bases unmatched to any gene: 8. Germline V CDR1 and CDR2: SGHDT, YYEEEE.

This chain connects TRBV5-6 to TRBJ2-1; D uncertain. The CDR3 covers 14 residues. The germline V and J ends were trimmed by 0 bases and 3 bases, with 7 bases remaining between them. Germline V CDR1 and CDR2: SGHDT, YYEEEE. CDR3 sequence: CASSLDRVYNEQFF. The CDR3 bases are TGTGCCAGCAGCTTGGACCGGGTCTACAATGAGCAGTTCTTC.

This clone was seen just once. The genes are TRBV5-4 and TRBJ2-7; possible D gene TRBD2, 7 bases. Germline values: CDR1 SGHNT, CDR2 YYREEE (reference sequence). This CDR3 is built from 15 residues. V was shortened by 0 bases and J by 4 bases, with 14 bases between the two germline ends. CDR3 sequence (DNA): TGTGCCAGCAGCTTGGAGGCGGGGGCAGGGTACGAGCAGTACTTC. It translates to CASSLEAGAGYEQYF. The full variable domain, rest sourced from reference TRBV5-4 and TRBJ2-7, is ETGVTQSPTHLIKTRGQQVTLRCSSQSGHNTVSWYQQALGQGPQFIFQYYREEENGRGNFPPRFSGLQFPNYSSELNVNALELDDSALYLCASSLEAGAGYEQYFGPGTRLTVT.

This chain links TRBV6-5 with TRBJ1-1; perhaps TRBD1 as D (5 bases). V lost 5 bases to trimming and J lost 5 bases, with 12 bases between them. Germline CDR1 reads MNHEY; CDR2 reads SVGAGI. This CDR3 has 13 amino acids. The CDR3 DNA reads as TGTGCCAGCAGTCTCCTAAGGGGAACTGAAGCTTTCTTT. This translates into CASSLLRGTEAFF.

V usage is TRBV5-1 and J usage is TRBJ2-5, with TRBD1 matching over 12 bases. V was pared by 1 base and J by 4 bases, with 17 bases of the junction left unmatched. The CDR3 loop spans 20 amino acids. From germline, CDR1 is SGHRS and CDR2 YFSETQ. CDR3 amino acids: CASSLPIGTGGVKGSETQYF. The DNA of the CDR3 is TGCGCCAGCAGCTTGCCCATCGGGACAGGGGGCGTTAAGGGATCAGAGACCCAGTACTTC.

The CDR3 here is CASSKPGQASQNEQFF. The DNA for the CDR3 is TGTGCCAGCAGCAAACCGGGACAGGCGAGTCAGAATGAGCAGTTCTTC. This rearrangement joins TRBV5-4 to TRBJ2-1; 8 bases are a match to TRBD1. CDR1 is SGHNT and CDR2 is YYREEE in the germline V gene (reference sequence). V dropped 4 bases and J dropped 7; count of bases not matched to a gene: 13. The CDR3 sequence is 16 residues long.

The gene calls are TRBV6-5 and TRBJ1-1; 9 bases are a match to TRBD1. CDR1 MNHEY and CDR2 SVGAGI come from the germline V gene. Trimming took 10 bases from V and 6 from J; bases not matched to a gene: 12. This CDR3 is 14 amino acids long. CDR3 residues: CATQQGAVQSEAFF. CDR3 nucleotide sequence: TGTGCCACTCAACAGGGGGCGGTCCAGTCTGAAGCTTTCTTT.

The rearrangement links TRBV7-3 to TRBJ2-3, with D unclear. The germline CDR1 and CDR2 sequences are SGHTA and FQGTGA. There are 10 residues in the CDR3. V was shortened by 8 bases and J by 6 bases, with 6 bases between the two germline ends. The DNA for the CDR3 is TGTGCCAGCCCCTTGGATACGCAGTATTTT. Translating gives CASPLDTQYF.

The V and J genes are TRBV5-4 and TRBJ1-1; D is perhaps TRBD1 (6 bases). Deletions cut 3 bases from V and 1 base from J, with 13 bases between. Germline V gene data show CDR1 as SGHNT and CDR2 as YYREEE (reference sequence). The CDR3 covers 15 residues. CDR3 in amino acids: CASSYGQNKNTEAFF. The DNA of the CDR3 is TGTGCCAGCAGCTACGGACAGAACAAGAACACTGAAGCTTTCTTT.